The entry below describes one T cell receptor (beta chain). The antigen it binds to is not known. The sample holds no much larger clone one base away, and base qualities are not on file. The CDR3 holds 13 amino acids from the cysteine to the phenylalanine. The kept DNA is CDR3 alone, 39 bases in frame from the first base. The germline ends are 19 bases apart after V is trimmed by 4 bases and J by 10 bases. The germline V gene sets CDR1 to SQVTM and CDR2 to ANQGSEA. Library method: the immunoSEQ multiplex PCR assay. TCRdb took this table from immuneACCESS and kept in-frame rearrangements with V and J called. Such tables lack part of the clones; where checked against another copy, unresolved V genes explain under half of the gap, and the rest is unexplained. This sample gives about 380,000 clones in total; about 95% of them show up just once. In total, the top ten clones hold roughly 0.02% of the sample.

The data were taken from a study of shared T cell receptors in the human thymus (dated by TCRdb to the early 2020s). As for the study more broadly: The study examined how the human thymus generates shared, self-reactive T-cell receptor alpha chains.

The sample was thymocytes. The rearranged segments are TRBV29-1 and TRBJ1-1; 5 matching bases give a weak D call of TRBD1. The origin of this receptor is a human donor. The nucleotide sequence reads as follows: TGCAGCGTTGCGGGGGAGTCAACTTCGGGAGCTTTCTTT. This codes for CSVAGESTSGAFF.